This T cell receptor (beta chain) was captured by sequencing in a study of Ad26.COV2.S vaccination and SARS-CoV-2 variants. Method: immunoSEQ multiplex PCR; TCRdb's copy keeps in-frame clones and lacks some. Among fewer than 300,000 clones listed, about 90% were seen once. The treatment: around 19 received Ad26.COV2.S at low or high dose, single or two shots; 5 received placebo; per-sample allocation not given. Material that was analyzed had been drawn on day 63 after the first vaccine or placebo injection. Boston supplied an adult donor aged 18-55 years. This CDR3 is 14 amino acids long. Losses at the gene ends were 4 bases for V and 3 bases for J; bases not matched to a gene: 4. The germline V gene has CDR1 KGHSH and CDR2 LQKENI.

The source material was peripheral blood, sampled in a trial of Ad26.COV2.S vaccine versus placebo. The TCR originated in a person aged 18-60 years who received the Ad26.COV2.S COVID-19 vaccine or a placebo. The chain is built from TRBV18 and TRBJ1-1; 8 positions match TRBD1. The CDR3 DNA sequence: TGTGCCAGCTCACGACAGGGGTCCCACACTGAAGCTTTCTTT. Translated, it gives CASSRQGSHTEAFF.